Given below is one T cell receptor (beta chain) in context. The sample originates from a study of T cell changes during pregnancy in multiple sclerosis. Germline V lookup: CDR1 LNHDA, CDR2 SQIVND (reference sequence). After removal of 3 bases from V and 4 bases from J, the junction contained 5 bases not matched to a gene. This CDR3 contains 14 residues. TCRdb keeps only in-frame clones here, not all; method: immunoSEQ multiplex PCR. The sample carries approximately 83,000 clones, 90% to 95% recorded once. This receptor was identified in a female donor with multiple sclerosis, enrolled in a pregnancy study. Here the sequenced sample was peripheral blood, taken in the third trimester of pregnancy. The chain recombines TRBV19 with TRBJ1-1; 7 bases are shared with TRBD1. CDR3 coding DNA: TGTGCCAGTAGTATCCAGGGGGTTCCCACTGAAGCTTTCTTT. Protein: CASSIQGVPTEAFF.